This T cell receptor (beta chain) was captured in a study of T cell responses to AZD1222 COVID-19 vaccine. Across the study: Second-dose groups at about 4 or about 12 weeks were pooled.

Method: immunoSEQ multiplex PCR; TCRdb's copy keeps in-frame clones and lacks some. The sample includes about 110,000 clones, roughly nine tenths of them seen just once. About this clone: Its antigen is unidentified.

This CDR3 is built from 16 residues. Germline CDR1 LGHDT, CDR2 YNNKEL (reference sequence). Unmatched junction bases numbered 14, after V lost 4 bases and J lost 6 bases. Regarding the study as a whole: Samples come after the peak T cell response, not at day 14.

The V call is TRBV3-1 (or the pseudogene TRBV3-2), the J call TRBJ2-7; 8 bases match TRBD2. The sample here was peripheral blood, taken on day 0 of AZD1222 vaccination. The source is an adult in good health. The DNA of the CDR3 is TGTGCCAGCAGCCGCCTCTTCGGGGGGGGGCCTACCGAGCAGTACTTC. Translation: CASSRLFGGGPTEQYF.